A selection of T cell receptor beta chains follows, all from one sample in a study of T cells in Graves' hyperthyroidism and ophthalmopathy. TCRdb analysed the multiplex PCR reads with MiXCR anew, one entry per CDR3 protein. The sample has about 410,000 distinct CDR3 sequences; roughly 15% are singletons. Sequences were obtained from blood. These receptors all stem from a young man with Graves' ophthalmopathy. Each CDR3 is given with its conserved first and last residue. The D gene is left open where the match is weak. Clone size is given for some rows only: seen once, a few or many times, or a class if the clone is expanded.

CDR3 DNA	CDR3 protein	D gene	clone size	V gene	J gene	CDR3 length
TGTGCCAGGGGGACAGGGTCTGAAGCTCTCTTT	CARGTGSEALF	TRBD1	many	TRBV2	TRBJ1-1	11
TGTGCCACCAGTGATGGGCAGGGCGGAGAGACCCAGTACTTC	CATSDGQGGETQYF	.	few	TRBV24-1	TRBJ2-5	14
TGTGCCAGCAGCTTGGTTCGGGAGGGCCGTGTGGGCACAGATACGCAGTATTTT	CASSLVREGRVGTDTQYF	TRBD2	.	TRBV13	TRBJ2-3	18
TGTGCCAGCAGCCAAGTGAGCCTTGAGGATACGCAGTATTTT	CASSQVSLEDTQYF	.	once	TRBV5-5	TRBJ2-3	14
TGTGCTAGTGGTTTGGGAATCACAGATACGCAGTATTTT	CASGLGITDTQYF	.	.	TRBV12-5	TRBJ2-3	13
TGCAGTGCCCTGGTCAGGGCGGGGAGAGGCACAGATACGCAGTATTTT	CSALVRAGRGTDTQYF	.	few	TRBV20-1	TRBJ2-3	16
TGCGCCAGCAGCTTGAGACTAGCGACCTACAATGAGCAGTTCTTC	CASSLRLATYNEQFF	TRBD2	.	TRBV5-1	TRBJ2-1	15
TGTGCCACCAGGGAAGCGGGGGGGCTCAATGAGCAGTTCTTC	CATREAGGLNEQFF	TRBD2	few	TRBV24-1	TRBJ2-1	14
TGTGCCAGCAGGCACCCAGGTCGTGGTGGCTACACCTTC	CASRHPGRGGYTF	.	.	TRBV6-1	TRBJ1-2	13
TGCGCCAGCAGCCTAAGCGGACAGGGGCACACCGGGGAGCTGTTTTTT	CASSLSGQGHTGELFF	TRBD1	.	TRBV4-1	TRBJ2-2	16
TGCGCCAGCAGCTTGTCTCAGGGGGCGAACACCGGGGAGCTGTTTTTT	CASSLSQGANTGELFF	TRBD1	many	TRBV5-1	TRBJ2-2	16
TGTGCCAGCTTAGGACAGGGAATTGAGCAGTTCTTC	CASLGQGIEQFF	TRBD1	many	TRBV18	TRBJ2-1	12
TGTGCCAGCAGCTTATCTACGCACCTAGATGTTCGTGGGTTCTTC	CASSLSTHLDVRGFF	.	many	TRBV7-3	TRBJ2-1	15
TGTGCCAGCAGCGTAATGGACAGGGGGATTATCGAGCAGTACTTC	CASSVMDRGIIEQYF	TRBD1	.	TRBV9	TRBJ2-7	15
TGTGCCAGCAGTGACTCTCTTAGGGGAACACCCCCCCACTTT	CASSDSLRGTPPHF	.	few	TRBV6-4	TRBJ1-6	14
TGTGCCAGCAGTGAGGGACAGGGAGGATTGGACGAGCAGTACTTC	CASSEGQGGLDEQYF	TRBD1	many	TRBV2	TRBJ2-7	15
TGTGCCAGCAGCTCTGAGACTAGCGGGGGCTACGAGCAGTACTTC	CASSSETSGGYEQYF	TRBD2	many	TRBV7-6	TRBJ2-7	15
TGTGCCAGCAGTCGGGGAGCTCCTGAGCAGTTCTTC	CASSRGAPEQFF	.	.	TRBV7-9	TRBJ2-1	12
TGTGCCAGCAGCCAACACCACTATACGTCAGACGAGATGGACTATGGCTACACCTTC	CASSQHHYTSDEMDYGYTF	.	.	TRBV7-9	TRBJ1-2	19
TGCAGTGCTAGAGAGGGAGGAGGGGCAGAGACCCAGTACTTC	CSAREGGGAETQYF	.	.	TRBV20-1	TRBJ2-5	14
TGCAGTGCTAGGGGCAGGGAATCTCAGCCCCAGCATTTT	CSARGRESQPQHF	.	many	TRBV20-1	TRBJ1-5	13
TGTGCCAGCAGTGCCGGACAGGGTGGCTATGGCTACACCTTC	CASSAGQGGYGYTF	TRBD1	many	TRBV9	TRBJ1-2	14
TGCAGCGTTGGGGTCGGGGCCGGCACTGAAGCTTTCTTT	CSVGVGAGTEAFF	.	many	TRBV29-1	TRBJ1-1	13
TGCAGTGCTGGGACTAGCGGGAGTCTTCAGACCCAGTACTTC	CSAGTSGSLQTQYF	TRBD2	many	TRBV20-1	TRBJ2-5	14
TGTGCCAGCTCACCACTGCCTCTAGCGGGAGGAGGGGAGACCCAGTACTTC	CASSPLPLAGGGETQYF	TRBD2	once	TRBV18	TRBJ2-5	17
TGTGCCAGCAGCGCTCCGGGACTAGCAACGGAGACCCAGTACTTC	CASSAPGLATETQYF	TRBD2	many	TRBV2	TRBJ2-5	15
TGTGCCAGCACCGCGGGGATAGGGACCCAGTACTTC	CASTAGIGTQYF	.	many	TRBV2	TRBJ2-5	12
TGTGCCAGTAGTATCAAGGGACAGGGGTTCTATGGCTACACCTTC	CASSIKGQGFYGYTF	TRBD1	few	TRBV19	TRBJ1-2	15
TGTGCCAGCAGATCCGGACAGGGGATCGGCTACACCTTC	CASRSGQGIGYTF	TRBD1	many	TRBV12-3/TRBV12-4	TRBJ1-2	13
TGCAGTGCTAGTTGGTCTGAGCGGTGGGGGCAAGAGACCCAGTACTTC	CSASWSERWGQETQYF	.	many	TRBV20-1	TRBJ2-5	16
TGCGCCAGCAGCCCCGCATCCGGGTCGATAAAGGGTGAGCAGTTCTTC	CASSPASGSIKGEQFF	.	many	TRBV5-1	TRBJ2-1	16
TGTGCCAGCAGCCCGCGGGGATTCCGGGACACCTCCTACGAGCAGTACTTC	CASSPRGFRDTSYEQYF	.	.	TRBV7-9	TRBJ2-7	17
TGTGCCAGCAGCTTACGGGAGGAGGGAGCCAATGAGCAGTTCTTC	CASSLREEGANEQFF	TRBD2	many	TRBV7-3	TRBJ2-1	15
TGTGCCAGCAGTGCCTTGGGGGGATCCTATGGCTACACCTTC	CASSALGGSYGYTF	.	many	TRBV6-1	TRBJ1-2	14
TGTGCCAGCAGTTTATCCCCGGGTTCCTACGAGCAGTACTTC	CASSLSPGSYEQYF	.	many	TRBV27	TRBJ2-7	14
TGTGCCAGCAGTTACAGGGGGGGGCAGCTCTACGGCTACACCTTC	CASSYRGGQLYGYTF	.	.	TRBV6-5	TRBJ1-2	15
TGCAGTGCTAGAGCGACTGGGACTAGCGGGAGAGGGTCCTACGAGCAGTACTTC	CSARATGTSGRGSYEQYF	TRBD2	many	TRBV20-1	TRBJ2-7	18
TGCGCCAGCAGCAAGGGGGCTAGCGGAGATACGCAGTATTTT	CASSKGASGDTQYF	.	many	TRBV5-1	TRBJ2-3	14
TGTGCCAGCAACAGCCTCGAAAGAGGCGAGCAGTACTTC	CASNSLERGEQYF	.	many	TRBV2	TRBJ2-7	13
TGTGCCAGCAGGGCGGGGACAGGCAATCAGCCCCAGCATTTT	CASRAGTGNQPQHF	TRBD1	many	TRBV12-3/TRBV12-4	TRBJ1-5	14
TGCAGTGCTAGAGATAACCAGGGGGAGATCGAGCAGTACTTC	CSARDNQGEIEQYF	TRBD1	many	TRBV20-1	TRBJ2-7	14
TGTGCCAGCAGCTTATTTGGGGACCCCTACGAGCAGTACTTC	CASSLFGDPYEQYF	.	many	TRBV7-2	TRBJ2-7	14
TGTGCCAGAGCCAAGGACAGGGGGGAGGGCGAGCAGTACTTC	CARAKDRGEGEQYF	TRBD1	many	TRBV2	TRBJ2-7	14
TGCGCCAGCAGCTTGGGGGGAACAACTAATGAAAAACTGTTTTTT	CASSLGGTTNEKLFF	.	many	TRBV5-1	TRBJ1-4	15
TGTGCCAGCAGTGCGCCTGGGGAAAAACTGTTTTTT	CASSAPGEKLFF	.	many	TRBV7-9	TRBJ1-4	12
TGTGCCAGCAGTTACCGCCTATGGGACAGGCCGAATGAGCAGTTCTTC	CASSYRLWDRPNEQFF	TRBD1	many	TRBV6-5	TRBJ2-1	16
TGCGCCAGCAGCTTCGAGGACGGTAACTACGAGCAGTACTTC	CASSFEDGNYEQYF	.	many	TRBV5-1	TRBJ2-7	14
TGCAGTGCTAGGGGGACAGCTATGAACACTGAAGCTTTCTTT	CSARGTAMNTEAFF	TRBD1	many	TRBV20-1	TRBJ1-1	14
TGCGCCAGCAGCAGCCGGTGGAGCGCAGATACGCAGTATTTT	CASSSRWSADTQYF	.	many	TRBV5-1	TRBJ2-3	14
TGCGCCAGCAGATGGGGCGCCCTGAACACTGAAGCTTTCTTT	CASRWGALNTEAFF	.	many	TRBV10-1	TRBJ1-1	14
TGCGCCAGCAAGGGGGCTACAGATACGCAGTATTTT	CASKGATDTQYF	TRBD1	few	TRBV10-1	TRBJ2-3	12
TGTGCCAGCAGTGCTTCGCCGGCAACTAATGAAAAACTGTTTTTT	CASSASPATNEKLFF	.	few	TRBV9	TRBJ1-4	15
TGTGCCAGCAGCCCGACTAGCGGGAAAGAGACCCAGTACTTC	CASSPTSGKETQYF	TRBD2	many	TRBV3-1	TRBJ2-5	14
TGTGCCAGCAGTTCGCGACAGACTGGGCAGTACTTC	CASSSRQTGQYF	.	many	TRBV6-1	TRBJ2-7	12
TGTGCCAGCAGCTTCCGGGCCTTAGCCGGCATAGCCGGGGAGCTGTCTTTT	CASSFRALAGIAGELSF	.	.	TRBV7-9	TRBJ2-2	17
TGCAGCGTTGCGGAGCGTAACACCGGGGAGCTGTTTTTT	CSVAERNTGELFF	.	many	TRBV29-1	TRBJ2-2	13
TGTGCCAGCACCCTGACTAGCGGAGGATACAATGAGCAGTTCTTC	CASTLTSGGYNEQFF	TRBD2	many	TRBV6-1	TRBJ2-1	15